Described below is a single TCR beta chain sequence and its context. The antigen remains undetermined. Libraries were UMI-labeled 5' RACE TRB cDNA. TCRdb processed the 5' RACE reads again and assigns one entry to each CDR3 protein, with no DNA. The table lists some 56,000 distinct CDR3 sequences, with 20% to 25% in the top ten. These data originate in a study of CXCR3-negative and CXCR3-positive naive CD8 T cells. The germline CDR1 and CDR2 sequences are SGHDN and FVKESK. This CDR3 contains 16 residues. Whole-study findings and limits: Memory, not naive, CXCR3-negative and CXCR3-positive cells differed in TRBV-TRBJ usage.

Sequencing was carried out using memory CD8+ T cells from blood. V gene TRBV14 combines with J gene TRBJ2-2; TCRdb's D gene call, TRBD1, goes unchecked for lack of DNA. The TCR was taken from a human donor in good health. Some clones in this sample may be carry-over from other donors' samples. The CDR3 loop is CASSGTGGAVAGELFF.